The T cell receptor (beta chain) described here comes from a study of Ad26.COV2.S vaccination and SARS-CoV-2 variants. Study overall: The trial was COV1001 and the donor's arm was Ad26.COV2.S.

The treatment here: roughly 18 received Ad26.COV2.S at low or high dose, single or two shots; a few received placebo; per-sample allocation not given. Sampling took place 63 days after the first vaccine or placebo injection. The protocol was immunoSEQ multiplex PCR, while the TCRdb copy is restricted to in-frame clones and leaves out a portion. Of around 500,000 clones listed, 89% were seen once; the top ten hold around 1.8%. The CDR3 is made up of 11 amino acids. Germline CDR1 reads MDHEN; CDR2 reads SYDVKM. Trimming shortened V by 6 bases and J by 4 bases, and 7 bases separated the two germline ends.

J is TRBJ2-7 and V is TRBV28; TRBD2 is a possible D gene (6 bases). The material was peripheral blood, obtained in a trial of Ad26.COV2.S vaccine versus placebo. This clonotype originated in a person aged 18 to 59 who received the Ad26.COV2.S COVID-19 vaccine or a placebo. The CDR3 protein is CASRGGYEQYF. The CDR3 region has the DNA TGTGCCAGCAGGGGGGGTTACGAGCAGTACTTC. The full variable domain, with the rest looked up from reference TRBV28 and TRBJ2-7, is DVKVTQSSRYLVKRTGEKVFLECVQDMDHENMFWYRQDPGLGLRLIYFSYDVKMKEKGDIPEGYSVSREKKERFSLILESASTNQTSMYLCASRGGYEQYFGPGTRLTVT.